The entry that follows covers one TCR beta chain sequence. Its antigen has not been determined. No base qualities exist here, and no much larger clone lies one base off it. The immunoSEQ Assay, a bias-controlled multiplex PCR, was used to amplify TCRbeta CDR3 regions from genomic DNA. The study's processing was this. Nucleated cell counts per sample were estimated from amplification of reference gene primers within the assay. To quantify the absolute abundance of each unique TCRbeta CDR3 rearrangement, sequence reads were collapsed and filtered. For each sample, productive Simpson clonality was calculated as the square root of Simpson's diversity index over productive rearrangements. In its TCRdb copy, this immuneACCESS table keeps in-frame sequences only and misses some clones. Where compared with another copy, unresolved V genes explain less than half of these, and the others have no known cause. D and trimming were read from the DNA, whereas the V and J calls and clone size are those reported in that table. The sample contains around 68,000 clones, 82% of them found a single time. The ten biggest clones cover 16% of the sample.

This sample is drawn from a study of blood T cell repertoires in COVID-19 (dated by TCRdb to about 2020). In terms of the full investigation: Collaborator samples came from the United States, Italy and Spain and covered acute and convalescent phases of COVID-19. The material from the prospective study consisted of cDNA or gDNA derived from T cells, B-cell-depleted T cells, or PBMCs. The dataset comprised deeply sampled blood TCRbeta repertoires from subjects exposed to, actively infected with, or recovered from COVID-19. The repertoires were released in a freely available public database meant as a resource for research on the immune response to SARS-CoV-2. Samples were obtained from the ongoing ImmuneRACE study (first 160 participants) and from 1,000 to 1,500 subjects provided by 6 global collaborators. The sample metadata nearly always contained a de-identified subject ID, COVID-19 status, age in years and sex. Where available, HLA class I and class II types were obtained from metadata supplied by the sample provider rather than from assay-based typing.

The collaborating institutions used their own protocols to collect whole blood in K2EDTA tubes. For TCRbeta analysis, collaborators shipped samples in one of three forms: frozen whole blood, isolated PBMCs, or DNA extracted from either of those sample types. Results and caveats for the whole study, not just this receptor: How much clinical and demographic metadata was included differed by source and by participant, and the metadata was provided uncurated.

The V and J ends are trimmed by 7 bases and 1 base, leaving 13 bases between them. Its CDR3 holds 14 amino acids, cysteine through phenylalanine. The sequence is cut down to CDR3 DNA, 42 bases in frame from base 1. The germline V gene supplies CDR1 SGHTA and CDR2 FQGNSA. The sequence derives from a man older than 75 with active COVID-19. The sample consisted of peripheral blood. The rearranged chain carries TRBV7-2 and TRBJ1-2; the D gene is unclear. The CDR3: CASNQLTSNYGYTF. The DNA reads as follows: TGTGCCAGCAACCAACTAACAAGTAACTATGGCTACACCTTC.